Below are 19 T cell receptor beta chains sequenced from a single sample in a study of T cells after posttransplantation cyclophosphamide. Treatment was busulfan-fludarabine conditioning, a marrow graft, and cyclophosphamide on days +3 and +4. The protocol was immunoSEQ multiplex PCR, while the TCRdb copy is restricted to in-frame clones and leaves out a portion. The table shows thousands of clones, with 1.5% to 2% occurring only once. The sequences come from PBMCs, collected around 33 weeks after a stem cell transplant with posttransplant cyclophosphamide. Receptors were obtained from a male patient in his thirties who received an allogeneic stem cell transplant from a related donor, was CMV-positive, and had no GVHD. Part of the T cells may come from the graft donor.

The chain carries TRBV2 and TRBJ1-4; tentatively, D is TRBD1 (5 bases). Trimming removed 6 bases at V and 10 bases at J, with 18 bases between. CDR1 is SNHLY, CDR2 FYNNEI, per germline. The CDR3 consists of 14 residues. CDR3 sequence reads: CASRPGREIGKLFF. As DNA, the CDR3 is TGTGCCAGCAGACCGGGACGGGAGATAGGAAAACTGTTTTTT.

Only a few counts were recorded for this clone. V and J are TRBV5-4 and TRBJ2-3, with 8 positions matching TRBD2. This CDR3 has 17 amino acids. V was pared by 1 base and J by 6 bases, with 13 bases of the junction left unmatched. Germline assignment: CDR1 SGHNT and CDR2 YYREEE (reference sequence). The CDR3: CASSLWAIGGGHDTQYF. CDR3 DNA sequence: TGTGCCAGCAGCTTGTGGGCAATTGGCGGGGGGCATGATACGCAGTATTTT.

The CDR3 loop is CASSLQRGSSEEQYF. For the CDR3, the DNA is TGCGCCAGCAGCCTTCAGCGGGGGAGCTCGGAGGAGCAGTACTTC. The chain links TRBV4-1 to TRBJ2-7, with 8 nucleotides matching TRBD2. The CDR3 totals 15 residues. Germline loops: CDR1 MGHRA, CDR2 YSYEKL. The trim removed 4 bases at V and 7 bases at J, leaving 12 bases unmatched.

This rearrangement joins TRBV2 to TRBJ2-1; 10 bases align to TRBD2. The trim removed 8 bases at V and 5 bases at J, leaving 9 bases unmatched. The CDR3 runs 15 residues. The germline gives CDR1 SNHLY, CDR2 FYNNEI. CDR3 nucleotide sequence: TGTGCCAGCCCCCGGACTAGCGGACCAGACAATGAGCAGTTCTTC. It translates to CASPRTSGPDNEQFF.

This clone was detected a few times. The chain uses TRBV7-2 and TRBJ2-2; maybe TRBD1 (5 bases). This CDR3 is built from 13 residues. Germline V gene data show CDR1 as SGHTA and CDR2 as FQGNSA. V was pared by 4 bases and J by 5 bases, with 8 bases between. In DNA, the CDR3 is TGTGCCAGCAGCTCGACAGATACCGGGGAGCTGTTTTTT. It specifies CASSSTDTGELFF.

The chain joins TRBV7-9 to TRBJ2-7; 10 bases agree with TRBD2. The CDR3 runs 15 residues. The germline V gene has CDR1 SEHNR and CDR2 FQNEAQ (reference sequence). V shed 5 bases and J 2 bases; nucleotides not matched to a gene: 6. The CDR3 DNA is TGTGCCAGCAGCCCACCGGGACTAGCGACCTACGAGCAGTACTTC. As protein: CASSPPGLATYEQYF.

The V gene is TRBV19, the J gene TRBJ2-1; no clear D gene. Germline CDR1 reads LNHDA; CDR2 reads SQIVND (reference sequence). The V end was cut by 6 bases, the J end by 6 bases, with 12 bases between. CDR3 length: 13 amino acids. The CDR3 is CASSLDYFNEQFF. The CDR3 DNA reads TGTGCCAGTAGCCTAGATTACTTCAATGAGCAGTTCTTC.

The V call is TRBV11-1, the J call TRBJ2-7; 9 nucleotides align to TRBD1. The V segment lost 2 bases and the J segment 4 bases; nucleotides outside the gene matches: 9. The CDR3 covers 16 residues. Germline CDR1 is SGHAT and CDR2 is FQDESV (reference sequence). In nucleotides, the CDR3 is TGTGCCAGCAGCTTAAATGCCGGGACAGGGTCTTACGAGCAGTACTTC. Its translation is CASSLNAGTGSYEQYF.

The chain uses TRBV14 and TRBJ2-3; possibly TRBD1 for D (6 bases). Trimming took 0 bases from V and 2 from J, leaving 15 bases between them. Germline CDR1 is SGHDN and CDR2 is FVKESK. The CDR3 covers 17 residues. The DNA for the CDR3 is TGTGCCAGCAGCCAAGATTGGATCAGGGGTACCACAGATACGCAGTATTTT. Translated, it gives CASSQDWIRGTTDTQYF.

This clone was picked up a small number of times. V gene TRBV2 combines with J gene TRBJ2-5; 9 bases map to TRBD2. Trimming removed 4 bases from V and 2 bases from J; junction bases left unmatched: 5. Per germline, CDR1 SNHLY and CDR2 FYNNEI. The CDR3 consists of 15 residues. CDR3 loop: CASSGLSGGQETQYF. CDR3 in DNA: TGTGCCAGCAGTGGTCTCAGCGGGGGGCAAGAGACCCAGTACTTC.

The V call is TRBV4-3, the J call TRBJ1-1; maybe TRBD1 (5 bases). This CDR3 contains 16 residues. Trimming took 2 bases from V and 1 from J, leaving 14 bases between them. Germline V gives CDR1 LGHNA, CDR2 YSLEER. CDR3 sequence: CASSQLSGLGNTEAFF. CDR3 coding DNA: TGCGCCAGCAGCCAACTTTCAGGGTTAGGGAACACTGAAGCTTTCTTT.

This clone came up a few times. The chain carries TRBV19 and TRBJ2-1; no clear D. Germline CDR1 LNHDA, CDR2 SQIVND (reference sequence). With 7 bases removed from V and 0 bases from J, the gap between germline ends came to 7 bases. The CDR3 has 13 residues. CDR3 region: CASKESSYNEQFF. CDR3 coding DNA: TGTGCCAGTAAGGAGAGCTCCTACAATGAGCAGTTCTTC.

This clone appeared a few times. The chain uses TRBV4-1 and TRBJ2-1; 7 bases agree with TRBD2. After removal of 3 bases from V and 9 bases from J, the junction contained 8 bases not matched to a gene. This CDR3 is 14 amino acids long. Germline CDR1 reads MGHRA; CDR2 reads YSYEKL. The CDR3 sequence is CASSQGDWGGEQFF. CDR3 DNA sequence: TGCGCCAGCAGCCAGGGGGACTGGGGGGGTGAGCAGTTCTTC.

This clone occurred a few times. The CDR3 here is CASSAIPGRSRVNEKLFF. For the CDR3, the DNA is TGTGCCAGCAGTGCTATCCCCGGTCGGTCTCGGGTGAATGAAAAACTGTTTTTT. The chain recombines TRBV2 with TRBJ1-4; D call uncertain. The CDR3 covers 18 residues. From germline, CDR1 is SNHLY and CDR2 FYNNEI. The V gene lost 4 bases and the J gene lost 5 bases, with 23 bases spanning the gap.

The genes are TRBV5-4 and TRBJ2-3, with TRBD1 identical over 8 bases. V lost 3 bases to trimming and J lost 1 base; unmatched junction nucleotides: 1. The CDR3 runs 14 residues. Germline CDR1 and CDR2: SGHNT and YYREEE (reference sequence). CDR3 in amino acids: CASSWGQGTDTQYF. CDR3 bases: TGTGCCAGCAGCTGGGGACAGGGCACAGATACGCAGTATTTT.

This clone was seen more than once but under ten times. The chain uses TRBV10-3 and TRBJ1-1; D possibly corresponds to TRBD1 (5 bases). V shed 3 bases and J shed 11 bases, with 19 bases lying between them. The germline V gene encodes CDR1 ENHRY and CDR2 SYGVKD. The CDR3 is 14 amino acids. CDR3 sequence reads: CAISDFFQGESAFF. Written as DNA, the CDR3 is TGTGCCATCAGTGACTTTTTCCAGGGTGAGTCGGCTTTCTTT.

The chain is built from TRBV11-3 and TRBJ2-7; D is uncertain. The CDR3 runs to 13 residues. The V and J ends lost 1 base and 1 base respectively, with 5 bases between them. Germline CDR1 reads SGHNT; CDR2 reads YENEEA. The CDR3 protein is CASSLGQSYEQYF. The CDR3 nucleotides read TGTGCCAGCAGCTTAGGACAATCCTACGAGCAGTACTTC.

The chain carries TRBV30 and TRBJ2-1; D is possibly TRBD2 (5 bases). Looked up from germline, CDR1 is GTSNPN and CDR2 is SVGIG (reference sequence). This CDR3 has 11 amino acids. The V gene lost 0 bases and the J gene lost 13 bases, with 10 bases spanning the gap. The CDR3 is CAWSVSGDQFF. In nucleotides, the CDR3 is TGTGCCTGGAGTGTCAGCGGTGATCAGTTCTTC. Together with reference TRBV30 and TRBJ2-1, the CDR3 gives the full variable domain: SQTIHQWPATLVQPVGSPLSLECTVEGTSNPNLYWYRQAAGRGLQLLFYSVGIGQISSEVPQNLSASRPQDRQFILSSKKLLLSDSGFYLCAWSVSGDQFFGPGTRLTVL.

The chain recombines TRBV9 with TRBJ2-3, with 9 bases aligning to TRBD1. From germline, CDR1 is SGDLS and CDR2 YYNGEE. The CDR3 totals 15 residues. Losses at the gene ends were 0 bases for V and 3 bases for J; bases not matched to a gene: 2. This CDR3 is CASSVVGTGTDTQYF. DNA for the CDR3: TGTGCCAGCAGCGTAGTGGGGACAGGGACAGATACGCAGTATTTT.